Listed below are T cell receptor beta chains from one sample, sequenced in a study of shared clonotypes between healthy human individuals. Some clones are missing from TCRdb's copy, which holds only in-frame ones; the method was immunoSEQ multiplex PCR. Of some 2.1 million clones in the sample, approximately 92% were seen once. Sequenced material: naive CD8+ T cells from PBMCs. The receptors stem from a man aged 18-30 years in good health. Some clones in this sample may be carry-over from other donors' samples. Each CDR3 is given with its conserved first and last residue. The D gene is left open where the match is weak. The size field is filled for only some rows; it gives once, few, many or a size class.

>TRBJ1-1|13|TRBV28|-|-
TGTGCCAGCAGTTCGGGGGAGGGCACTGAAGCTTTCTTT
CASSSGEGTEAFF
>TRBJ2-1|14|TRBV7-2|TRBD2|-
TGTGCCAGCAGCTTTCTAGCGGGAGTCGATGAGCAGTTCTTC
CASSFLAGVDEQFF
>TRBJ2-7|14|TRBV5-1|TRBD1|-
TGCGCCAGCAGCTTGGCCGACAGGGTGCGGGAGCAGTACTTC
CASSLADRVREQYF
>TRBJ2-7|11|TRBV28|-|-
TGTGCCAGCAGTTTATACTCCGAGCAGTACTTC
CASSLYSEQYF
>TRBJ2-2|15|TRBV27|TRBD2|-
TGTGCCACAGGACTAGCGGGAGTCGACACCGGGGAGCTGTTTTTT
CATGLAGVDTGELFF
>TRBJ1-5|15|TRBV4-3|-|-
TGCGCCAGCAGCCAAGATGTTGGGGGTCTGGGGCCCCAGCATTTT
CASSQDVGGLGPQHF
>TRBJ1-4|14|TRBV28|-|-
TGTGCCAGCAGCATATACGCAACTAATGAAAAACTGTTTTTT
CASSIYATNEKLFF
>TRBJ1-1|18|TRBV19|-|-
TGTGCCAGTAGTCCGGGCCCACTCGTAGAAACAGTTAACACTGAAGCTTTCTTT
CASSPGPLVETVNTEAFF
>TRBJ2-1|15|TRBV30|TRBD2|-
TGTGCCTGGAGGGGACTAGGGAGCTCCTACAATGAGCAGTTCTTC
CAWRGLGSSYNEQFF
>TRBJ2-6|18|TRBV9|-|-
TGTGCCAGCAGCCTCACGGGGACGCCTAGCTCTGGGGCCAACGTCCTGACTTTC
CASSLTGTPSSGANVLTF
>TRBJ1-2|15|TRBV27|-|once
TGTGCCAGCAGTCCTAATTTGCTCAGGGCTAACGGCTACACCTTC
CASSPNLLRANGYTF
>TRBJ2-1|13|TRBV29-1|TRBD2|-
TGCAGCGTTGGGGCTAGCGGGAGGTATGAGCAGTTCTTC
CSVGASGRYEQFF
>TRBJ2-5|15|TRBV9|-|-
TGTGCCAGCAGCGTAGGAGGCGGGAACTCGGAGACCCAGTACTTC
CASSVGGGNSETQYF
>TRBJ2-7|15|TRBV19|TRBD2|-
TGTGCCAGTAGTATCCGTGGGACTAACTCCTACGAGCAGTACTTC
CASSIRGTNSYEQYF
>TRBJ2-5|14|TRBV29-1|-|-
TGCAGCGTTGATCTAGCGCCGAGGGGTAAGACCCAGTACTTC
CSVDLAPRGKTQYF
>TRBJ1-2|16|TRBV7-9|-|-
TGTGCCAGCAGCTTAGCTCGACCAACCGGGGACTATGGCTACACCTTC
CASSLARPTGDYGYTF
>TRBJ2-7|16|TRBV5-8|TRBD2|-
TGTGCCAGCAGCTTGGCCTTACCAGCGGGAGGCTACGAGCAGTACTTC
CASSLALPAGGYEQYF
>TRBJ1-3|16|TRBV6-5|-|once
TGTGCCAGCAGTTACGGGTCAGGGTATTCTGGAAACACCATATATTTT
CASSYGSGYSGNTIYF
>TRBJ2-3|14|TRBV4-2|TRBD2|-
TGTGCCAGCAGCCTGGGACTAGGCACAGATACGCAGTATTTT
CASSLGLGTDTQYF
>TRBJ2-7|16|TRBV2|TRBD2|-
TGTGCCAGCAGTGAAGGTCCGGGCGGGAGGGCCTACGAGCAGTACTTC
CASSEGPGGRAYEQYF
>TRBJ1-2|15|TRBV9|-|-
TGTGCCAGCAGCGCCTCAGACCGACTGAACTATGGCTACACCTTC
CASSASDRLNYGYTF
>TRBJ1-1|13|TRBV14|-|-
TGTGCCAGCAGCCAAGGGTTTTGGGCTGAAGCTTTCTTT
CASSQGFWAEAFF
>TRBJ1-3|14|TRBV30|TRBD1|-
TGTGCCGGGAGGGACAGGGGCTCTGGAAACACCATATATTTT
CAGRDRGSGNTIYF
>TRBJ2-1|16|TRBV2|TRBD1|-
TGTGCCAGCACTCGGCGTGGGACAGGGGCTCGGAATGAGCAGTTCTTC
CASTRRGTGARNEQFF
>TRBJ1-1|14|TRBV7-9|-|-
TGTGCCAGCAGCTTAGCAATTGGGGGATCTGAAGCTTTCTTT
CASSLAIGGSEAFF
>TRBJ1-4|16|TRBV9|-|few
TGTGCCAGCAGCGAAGAGGGCAGTTGGGGGAATGAAAAACTGTTTTTT
CASSEEGSWGNEKLFF
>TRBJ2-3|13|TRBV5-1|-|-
TGCGCCAGCAGCCTAGTTCCCGCAGATACGCAGTATTTT
CASSLVPADTQYF
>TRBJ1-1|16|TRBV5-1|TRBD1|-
TGCGCCAGCAGCTTGGTCACGACAGGGCCCCAAGTGGAGGCTTTCTTT
CASSLVTTGPQVEAFF
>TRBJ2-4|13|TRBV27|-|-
TGTGCCAGCAGTTTATCGGCCAGACACATTCAGTACTTC
CASSLSARHIQYF
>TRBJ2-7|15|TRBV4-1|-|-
TGCGCCAGCAGCCAAGTCACGGAATTGGGCTACGAGCAGTACTTC
CASSQVTELGYEQYF
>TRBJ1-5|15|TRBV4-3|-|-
TGCGCCAGCAGCCAAGATTGGACGGGCAATCAGCCCCAGCATTTT
CASSQDWTGNQPQHF
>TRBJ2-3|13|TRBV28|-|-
TGTGCCAGCAGTTTAATATATTCAGATACGCAGTATTTT
CASSLIYSDTQYF
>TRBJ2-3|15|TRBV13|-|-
TGTGCCAGCAGCGCCCTAGCGACAAGCACAGATACGCAGTATTTT
CASSALATSTDTQYF
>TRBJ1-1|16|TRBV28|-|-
TGTGCCAGCAGTGCCCCACCCTTGGACAAGAACACTGAAGCTTTCTTT
CASSAPPLDKNTEAFF
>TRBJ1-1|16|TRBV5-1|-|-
TGCGCCAGCAGCTCGCATGTGGCCAGCCTGAACACTGAAGCTTTCTTT
CASSSHVASLNTEAFF
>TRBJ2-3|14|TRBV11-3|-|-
TGTGCCAGCAGCCCCCGGGACTTCACAGATACGCAGTATTTT
CASSPRDFTDTQYF